Presented here are 28 T cell receptor beta chains from one specimen sequenced in a study of T cell changes during pregnancy in multiple sclerosis. Assay: immunoSEQ multiplex PCR; the TCRdb copy retains only in-frame clones and omits some. Among about 50,000 clones listed, around 90% were seen once. The sample in question was peripheral blood, obtained after pregnancy. All receptors derive from a female donor in good health, enrolled as a control in a pregnancy study.

The genes are TRBV28 and TRBJ1-6, with 9 bases identical to TRBD1. CDR3 length equals 15 residues. Germline CDR1 reads MDHEN; CDR2 reads SYDVKM. V gave up 3 bases and J gave up 10 bases; unmatched junction bases: 7. For the CDR3, the DNA is TGTGCCAGCAGTTTCCGGGACAGGGTGTTGTCACCCCTCCACTTT. Translation gives CASSFRDRVLSPLHF.

J is TRBJ2-1 and V is TRBV9; a weak D match, TRBD1 (5 bases). CDR1 is SGDLS, CDR2 YYNGEE, per germline. This CDR3 is built from 13 residues. Trimming stripped 3 bases from V and 4 bases from J, with 8 bases between. CDR3 sequence: CASSGQNYNEQFF. DNA of the CDR3: TGTGCCAGCAGCGGACAGAATTACAATGAGCAGTTCTTC.

This clone was observed a few times. The gene calls are TRBV2 and TRBJ1-1; TRBD1 matches 7 bases. With 11 bases clipped from V and 4 bases from J, the junction kept 7 bases outside the gene matches. CDR1 and CDR2 (germline): SNHLY, FYNNEI. This CDR3 comprises 12 residues. CDR3 in DNA: TGTGCCTCACAGGGGCCGGGCACTGAAGCTTTCTTT. Translating it yields CASQGPGTEAFF.

The chain uses TRBV6-6 and TRBJ2-5, with D unresolved. The CDR3 runs 11 residues. Looked up from germline, CDR1 is MNHNY and CDR2 is SVGAGI (reference sequence). Between the trimmed V and J ends, which lost 4 bases and 5 bases, there was a span of 5 bases. CDR3 in DNA: TGTGCCAGCAGTTTCAGGGAGACCCAGTACTTC. This codes for CASSFRETQYF.

V usage is TRBV4-1 and J usage is TRBJ1-5; 7 nucleotides line up with TRBD1. The CDR3 runs to 14 residues. V was clipped by 3 bases and J by 6 bases; unmatched bases: 5. CDR1 and CDR2 (germline): MGHRA, YSYEKL. CDR3 loop: CASSHRQGGQPQHF. The CDR3 DNA reads TGCGCCAGCAGCCACAGACAGGGAGGTCAGCCCCAGCATTTT.

V gene TRBV29-1 combines with J gene TRBJ2-3; 12 nucleotides match TRBD2. Germline CDR1 reads SQVTM; CDR2 reads ANQGSEA. V was pared by 6 bases and J by 5 bases, with 6 bases of the junction left unmatched. The CDR3 contains 14 residues. The CDR3 spells CSVKTSGREDTQYF. CDR3 sequence (DNA): TGCAGCGTAAAGACTAGCGGGAGAGAAGATACGCAGTATTTT.

The chain couples TRBV18 to TRBJ1-5; 10 bases are shared with TRBD1. The length of the CDR3 is 15 residues. Unmatched junction bases numbered 10, after V lost 6 bases and J lost 8 bases. CDR1 is KGHSH and CDR2 is LQKENI in the germline V gene. The DNA of the CDR3 is TGTGCCAGCTCCGATCAAGGGACAGGGGAGAAGCCCCAGCATTTT. Translation gives CASSDQGTGEKPQHF.

The chain combines TRBV18 with TRBJ2-7, with 8 bases identical to TRBD2. The germline CDR1 and CDR2 sequences are KGHSH and LQKENI. V shed 0 bases and J 3 bases; nucleotides not matched to a gene: 13. The CDR3 consists of 18 residues. CDR3 sequence (DNA): TGTGCCAGCTCACCACCGGGACTAGACTATGCATCCGGCTACGAGCAGTACTTC. It encodes CASSPPGLDYASGYEQYF.

The CDR3, as DNA: TGCGCCAGCAGAAGGACAGGGGGCACTGAAGCTTTCTTT. It encodes CASRRTGGTEAFF. The J gene is TRBJ1-1, the V gene TRBV10-1; 10 positions match TRBD1. The V segment lost 6 bases and the J segment 4 bases; nucleotides outside the gene matches: 2. The CDR3 contains 13 residues. Germline lookup yields CDR1 WNHNN and CDR2 SYGVQD (reference sequence).

The rearrangement joins TRBV28 to TRBJ2-7; 9 positions agree with TRBD1. CDR1 and CDR2 (germline): MDHEN, SYDVKM. The ends lost 5 bases at V and 3 bases at J; junction bases unmatched: 8. There are 15 residues in the CDR3. The CDR3 loop is CASSPPGQGGYEQYF. In nucleotides, the CDR3 is TGTGCCAGCAGTCCTCCGGGACAGGGAGGCTACGAGCAGTACTTC.

The chain combines TRBV19 with TRBJ2-7, with TRBD1 matching over 7 bases. Trimming took 4 bases from V and 3 from J; bases not matched to a gene: 3. CDR3 size: 13 residues. Per germline, CDR1 LNHDA and CDR2 SQIVND (reference sequence). CDR3: CASSNAGGYEQYF. The CDR3 nucleotides are TGTGCCAGTAGTAATGCAGGGGGCTACGAGCAGTACTTC.

The chain couples TRBV25-1 to TRBJ2-3; D is perhaps TRBD1 (5 bases). The germline V and J ends were trimmed by 1 base and 3 bases, with 11 bases remaining between them. Germline V gives CDR1 MGHDK, CDR2 SYGVNS. The CDR3 extends over 15 amino acids. CDR3: CASSESGLGTDTQYF. In nucleotides, the CDR3 is TGTGCCAGCAGTGAATCAGGGCTGGGGACAGATACGCAGTATTTT.

This clone was picked up one time. The chain joins TRBV11-2 to TRBJ2-1, with TRBD1 matching over 9 bases. Germline CDR1 reads SGHAT; CDR2 reads FQNNGV. After removal of 5 bases from V and 7 bases from J, the junction contained 6 bases not matched to a gene. The CDR3 is 14 residues long. The CDR3 sequence is CASSRQGVGNEQFF. The CDR3 region has the DNA TGTGCCAGCAGCCGACAGGGGGTTGGAAATGAGCAGTTCTTC.

The rearrangement links TRBV9 to TRBJ2-4, with D perhaps TRBD1 (6 bases). The germline V gene has CDR1 SGDLS and CDR2 YYNGEE. The CDR3 consists of 14 residues. Trimming took 4 bases from V and 5 from J, leaving 13 bases between them. CDR3: CASSPRQDQNIQYF. CDR3 nucleotide sequence: TGTGCCAGCAGCCCCCGACAGGACCAAAACATTCAGTACTTC. Drawing the rest from reference TRBV9 and TRBJ2-4, the complete variable domain is DSGVTQTPKHLITATGQRVTLRCSPRSGDLSVYWYQQSLDQGLQFLIQYYNGEERAKGNILERFSAQQFPDLHSELNLSSLELGDSALYFCASSPRQDQNIQYFGAGTRLSVL.

The J gene is TRBJ2-5, the V gene TRBV9; the D gene is possibly TRBD2 (5 bases). V lost 5 bases to trimming and J lost 1 base, with 12 bases between them. Germline CDR1 is SGDLS and CDR2 is YYNGEE. This CDR3 has 14 residues. The CDR3 region is CASSSDEGQETQYF. DNA of the CDR3: TGTGCCAGCAGTAGCGACGAGGGCCAAGAGACCCAGTACTTC. The full variable domain, in which reference TRBV9 and TRBJ2-5 provide the parts outside the CDR3, is DSGVTQTPKHLITATGQRVTLRCSPRSGDLSVYWYQQSLDQGLQFLIQYYNGEERAKGNILERFSAQQFPDLHSELNLSSLELGDSALYFCASSSDEGQETQYFGPGTRLLVL.

Remarks on this clone: At one boundary the junction diverges from the germline segment, which might be a read error. The chain carries TRBV4-3 and TRBJ2-2; D is perhaps TRBD2 (6 bases). CDR1 and CDR2 (germline): LGHNA, YSLEER. The CDR3 sequence is 17 residues long. The CDR3 protein is CANSQEWRGRPTGELFF. The CDR3 DNA sequence: TGCGCCAACAGCCAAGAATGGAGGGGCCGTCCCACCGGGGAGCTGTTTTTT.

The rearrangement links TRBV25-1 to TRBJ1-4, with 7 bases matching TRBD1. V trimming: 9 bases; J trimming: 2 bases; junction bases outside the gene matches: 9. Germline V lookup: CDR1 MGHDK, CDR2 SYGVNS. The length of the CDR3 is 15 residues. The CDR3 region has the DNA TGTGCCAGTCCGACAGGGAAAGGCACTAATGAAAAACTGTTTTTT. Translating it yields CASPTGKGTNEKLFF.

The chain employs TRBV28 and TRBJ2-5, with 10 bases matching TRBD2. The CDR3 totals 13 residues. CDR1 and CDR2 from the germline V gene are MDHEN and SYDVKM. The V and J ends lost 8 bases and 4 bases, in that order; junction bases with no gene match: 4. CDR3 nucleotides: TGTGCCAGCGGGCCTAGCGGGAGAGAGACCCAGTACTTC. This gives the protein CASGPSGRETQYF.

The rearrangement links TRBV25-1 to TRBJ2-7; TRBD2 is a possible D gene (6 bases). The V end lost 1 base, the J end lost 0 bases, and 7 bases lay between the germline ends. The CDR3 length is 14 residues. Germline CDR1 is MGHDK and CDR2 is SYGVNS. The CDR3 coding sequence is TGTGCCAGCAGTGAATTGACTAGCTCCTACGAGCAGTACTTC. Its translation is CASSELTSSYEQYF.

The CDR3 spells CASSDGTSGRYQETQYF. Written as DNA, the CDR3 is TGTGCCAGCAGTGATGGGACTAGCGGGAGGTACCAAGAGACCCAGTACTTC. The chain recombines TRBV25-1 with TRBJ2-5, with 15 nucleotides matching TRBD2. This CDR3 contains 17 residues. V gave up 3 bases and J gave up 0 bases; unmatched junction bases: 2. Per the germline V gene, CDR1 is MGHDK and CDR2 is SYGVNS.

CDR3 loop: CAWKTVGATNEKLFF. CDR3 coding DNA: TGTGCCTGGAAGACCGTAGGGGCAACTAATGAAAAACTGTTTTTT. This sequence joins TRBV30 and TRBJ1-4; D might be TRBD1 (5 bases). V lost 4 bases, J lost 0 bases, and 12 bases lay in between. Germline V gene data show CDR1 as GTSNPN and CDR2 as SVGIG (reference sequence). This CDR3 comprises 15 residues.

Only one count was recorded for this clone. The gene calls are TRBV7-3 and TRBJ2-7; 14 nucleotides line up with TRBD2. V shed 5 bases, J shed 3 bases, and the junction held 3 bases outside the gene matches. Germline CDR1 is SGHTA and CDR2 is FQGTGA. The CDR3 totals 15 residues. The CDR3 is CASSPTSGGGYEQYF. The CDR3 DNA reads as TGTGCCAGCAGCCCGACTAGCGGGGGGGGCTACGAGCAGTACTTC. Full variable domain (remainder filled in from reference TRBV7-3 and TRBJ2-7): GAGVSQTPSNKVTEKGKYVELRCDPISGHTALYWYRQSLGQGPEFLIYFQGTGAADDSGLPNDRFFAVRPEGSVSTLKIQRTERGDSAVYLCASSPTSGGGYEQYFGPGTRLTVT.

The chain has TRBV29-1 and TRBJ2-2; a possible D gene is TRBD1 (6 bases). The CDR3 contains 15 residues. V gave up 4 bases and J gave up 2 bases, with 14 bases separating them. Germline V gene data show CDR1 as SQVTM and CDR2 as ANQGSEA. CDR3 residues: CSVVQPRGNTGELFF. The CDR3, as DNA: TGCAGCGTTGTTCAGCCCAGGGGAAACACCGGGGAGCTGTTTTTT.

The chain links TRBV6-1 to TRBJ2-5, with D perhaps matching TRBD2 (6 bases). CDR3 length: 15 residues. CDR1 and CDR2 from the germline V gene are MNHNS and SASEGT. Trimming removed 7 bases from V and 7 bases from J, with 22 bases in between. The CDR3 coding sequence is TGTGCCAGCACCCCGAGGGTGGAATGGGAGGCGACCCAGTACTTC. Its protein is CASTPRVEWEATQYF.

V gene TRBV6-1 combines with J gene TRBJ2-1; D is uncertain. The germline V gene has CDR1 MNHNS and CDR2 SASEGT. The CDR3 extends over 14 amino acids. The ends were cut back, 4 bases at V and 4 bases at J, with 11 bases in the middle. The CDR3 protein is CASSADTLYNEQFF. In DNA form, the CDR3 reads TGTGCCAGCAGTGCAGACACCCTATACAATGAGCAGTTCTTC.

The CDR3 loop is CASSYSPTGGDEQYF. The DNA for the CDR3 is TGTGCCAGCAGTTACTCGCCGACAGGGGGGGACGAGCAGTACTTC. This sequence joins TRBV6-5 and TRBJ2-7, with 9 bases lining up with TRBD1. From germline, CDR1 is MNHEY and CDR2 SVGAGI. This CDR3 comprises 15 residues. Losses at the gene ends were 0 bases for V and 5 bases for J; bases not matched to a gene: 5.

The V gene is TRBV7-9, the J gene TRBJ2-2; D not resolved. The CDR3 sequence is 13 residues long. V was cut by 1 base and J by 5 bases, with 5 bases left in between. From germline, CDR1 is SEHNR and CDR2 FQNEAQ (reference sequence). The CDR3 DNA sequence: TGTGCCAGCAGCTTAGGAGGAACCGGGGAGCTGTTTTTT. Amino acid sequence: CASSLGGTGELFF.

This chain links TRBV9 with TRBJ1-6; a possible D gene is TRBD1 (6 bases). This CDR3 spans 16 amino acids. CDR1 SGDLS and CDR2 YYNGEE come from the germline V gene. V gave up 4 bases and J gave up 7 bases, with 18 bases separating them. As DNA, the CDR3 is TGTGCCAGCAGCCCTCGGGGGGCCGGTACCAATTCACCCCTCCACTTT. Translation: CASSPRGAGTNSPLHF.